These 9 T cell receptor beta chains share one sample of origin, sequenced in a study of blood T cell repertoires in COVID-19. Produced via immunoSEQ multiplex PCR; TCRdb's table is partial and in-frame only. This sample carries about 130,000 clones, approximately 83% of them seen once, and the ten largest clones take around 20%. The sequenced sample consisted of peripheral blood. Every receptor here comes from a woman between 45 and 65 years old who had recovered from COVID-19.

This chain joins TRBV6-5 and TRBJ2-6; tentative D call: TRBD1 (6 bases). The germline CDR1 and CDR2 sequences are MNHEY and SVGAGI. This CDR3 is built from 15 residues. Between the trimmed V and J ends, which lost 5 bases and 2 bases, there was a span of 10 bases. The CDR3: CASSLSGAGANVLTF. The CDR3 nucleotides read TGTGCCAGCAGTCTCTCAGGGGCTGGGGCCAACGTCCTGACTTTC.

V is TRBV2 and J is TRBJ1-1, with D possibly TRBD1 on 5 matching bases. The germline gives CDR1 SNHLY, CDR2 FYNNEI. The CDR3 loop spans 13 amino acids. V was pared by 8 bases and J by 1 base, with 11 bases between. Here the CDR3 DNA reads TGTGCCAGCGTAAGGGGCAGGAACACTGAAGCTTTCTTT. This sequence encodes CASVRGRNTEAFF.

This clone has just one count. The junction departs from germline at one end; a sequencing error may be responsible. The gene calls are TRBV5-1 and TRBJ1-1; D call uncertain. The CDR3 is 15 amino acids. Germline V lookup: CDR1 SGHRS, CDR2 YFSETQ. The CDR3 DNA sequence: TGCGCCAGCAGCTTGTTGGGGAGCGAGTCAACTGGAGCTTTCTTT. As protein: CASSLLGSESTGAFF.

The V call is TRBV11-1, the J call TRBJ2-1; TRBD2 agrees at 7 bases. The J segment lost 4 bases and the V segment lost 6 bases, leaving 12 bases of the junction unmatched. The germline CDR1 and CDR2 sequences are SGHAT and FQDESV (reference sequence). CDR3 length: 16 residues. The CDR3 loop reads CASSPGGDYPYNEQFF. CDR3 coding DNA: TGTGCCAGCAGTCCGGGTGGGGACTACCCTTACAATGAGCAGTTCTTC.

This clone was seen once. One end of the junction is discordant with germline, which a read error may explain. The rearrangement joins TRBV3-1 (or the pseudogene TRBV3-2) to TRBJ2-1; D perhaps matches TRBD2 (5 bases). CDR1 is LGHDT, CDR2 YNNKEL, per germline (reference sequence). The CDR3 totals 15 residues. CDR3 nucleotides: TGTGCCAGCAGCGAAGAGGCTGGACTTAACAATGAGCAGTTCTTC. This gives the protein CASSEEAGLNNEQFF.

The chain links TRBV11-3 to TRBJ2-1; TRBD2 agrees at 13 bases. This CDR3 region has 16 residues. Germline CDR1 reads SGHNT; CDR2 reads YENEEA. Trimming cost V 5 bases and J 7 bases; bases outside gene matches: 8. CDR3 loop: CASSQTSGGDWNEQFF. In DNA, the CDR3 is TGTGCCAGCAGCCAAACTAGCGGGGGGGATTGGAATGAGCAGTTCTTC.

Concerning this clone: Different DNA sequences within this sample yield the same CDR3. This chain uses TRBV5-1 with TRBJ2-5; D is possibly TRBD1 (6 bases). Germline V gene lookup returns CDR1 SGHRS and CDR2 YFSETQ. The CDR3 is made up of 12 amino acids. V was cut by 1 base and J by 5 bases, with 6 bases left in between. The CDR3 DNA is TGCGCCAGCAGCTTGCAGGGGGAGACCCAGTACTTC. Protein product: CASSLQGETQYF.

V is TRBV7-8 and J is TRBJ1-3, with a possible D match to TRBD1 (5 bases). Germline values: CDR1 SGHVS, CDR2 FQNEAQ. Trimming pared 6 bases from V and 9 bases from J, leaving 12 bases between. The CDR3 covers 12 residues. CDR3 region: CASSSGASTIYF. The CDR3 DNA sequence: TGTGCCAGCAGTTCTGGGGCGAGCACCATATATTTT.

There are a few counts of this clone. J is TRBJ1-2 and V is TRBV7-9; no definite D call. The CDR3 totals 14 residues. Germline lookup yields CDR1 SEHNR and CDR2 FQNEAQ (reference sequence). V dropped 5 bases and J dropped 8 bases, with 18 bases sitting between them. The CDR3 sequence is CASSPKRQSLGYTF. The CDR3 DNA reads TGTGCCAGCAGCCCGAAGCGTCAGTCCTTGGGCTACACCTTC.